Listed below are T cell receptor beta chains from one sample, sequenced in a study of CD8+ T cells in alopecia areata. Measured with immunoSEQ multiplex PCR; TCRdb has only the in-frame clones, and not every one. This sample has 90,000 to 130,000 clones, with roughly 60% found just once. Sequenced material: CD8+ T cells sorted from blood. The receptors originated from a human donor in good health. Each CDR3 is given with its conserved first and last residue. A D gene is named only where the DNA matches it firmly. For some rows the clone size is stated as once, few or many, or as a class when expanded; others skip it.

V: TRBV19
J: TRBJ1-5
D: NA
size: NA
DNA: TGTGCCAGTAGTAGCGACCGGAGCAGCCCCACCCATCAGCCCCAGCATTTT
CDR3: CASSSDRSSPTHQPQHF

V: TRBV13
J: TRBJ2-7
D: TRBD2
size: NA
DNA: TGTGCCAGCAGCCACAGCGGGGCGTACGAGCAGTACTTC
CDR3: CASSHSGAYEQYF

V: TRBV6-6
J: TRBJ2-7
D: NA
size: NA
DNA: TGTGCCAGCAGTTACTTTGAGGGGCCCTACGAGCAGTACTTC
CDR3: CASSYFEGPYEQYF

V: TRBV4-1
J: TRBJ1-1
D: NA
size: NA
DNA: TGCGCCAGCAGCCAACTAGCGAACACTGAAGCTTTCTTT
CDR3: CASSQLANTEAFF

V: TRBV7-3
J: TRBJ2-5
D: NA
size: NA
DNA: TGTGCCAGCAGCTTAACCGGGACGGAAAAAGAGACCCAGTACTTC
CDR3: CASSLTGTEKETQYF

V: TRBV5-1
J: TRBJ2-7
D: TRBD1
size: once
DNA: TGCGCCAGCAGCTCGTGGGACAGAGAGCCGTGGTACGAGCAGTACTTC
CDR3: CASSSWDREPWYEQYF

V: TRBV27
J: TRBJ1-2
D: TRBD1
size: NA
DNA: TGTGCCAGCAGTTTGGGGACAGCCCTAGGGTCTGGCTACACCTTC
CDR3: CASSLGTALGSGYTF

V: TRBV10-2
J: TRBJ2-5
D: TRBD2
size: NA
DNA: TGCGCCAGCGGGTCGCGACTAGCGGGCCCGAGGTCAGAGACCCAGTACTTC
CDR3: CASGSRLAGPRSETQYF

V: TRBV4-1
J: TRBJ2-1
D: NA
size: once
DNA: TGCGCCAGCAGCCAAGATGGTTCCGAGCAGTTCTTC
CDR3: CASSQDGSEQFF

V: TRBV7-9
J: TRBJ2-5
D: TRBD1
size: NA
DNA: TGTGCCAGCAGCGCGCGGACAGGGGGAGAGACCCAGTACTTC
CDR3: CASSARTGGETQYF

V: TRBV6-5
J: TRBJ1-1
D: NA
size: NA
DNA: TGTGCCAGCAGTTATGTAATGAACACTGAAGCTTTCTTT
CDR3: CASSYVMNTEAFF

V: TRBV29-1
J: TRBJ2-5
D: TRBD1
size: NA
DNA: TGCAGCGTTGGAAGTATCGGGCAGGGGGCGTCCCAAGAGACCCAGTACTTC
CDR3: CSVGSIGQGASQETQYF

V: TRBV5-6
J: TRBJ2-2
D: NA
size: once
DNA: TGTGCCAGCAGCTTGAGCGGACACTTGAACACCGGGGAGCTGTTTTTT
CDR3: CASSLSGHLNTGELFF

V: TRBV7-9
J: TRBJ2-5
D: NA
size: NA
DNA: TGTGCCAGCAGCTTTGAGGAGGGGCGGGAGACCCAGTACTTC
CDR3: CASSFEEGRETQYF

V: TRBV13
J: TRBJ1-2
D: NA
size: NA
DNA: TGTGCCAGCAGCTTTCAGGATAACTATGGCTACACCTTC
CDR3: CASSFQDNYGYTF

V: TRBV4-1
J: TRBJ1-3
D: NA
size: NA
DNA: TGCGCCAGCAGCCGAGGACAGAGCTCTGGAAACACCATATATTTT
CDR3: CASSRGQSSGNTIYF

V: TRBV7-9
J: TRBJ1-4
D: NA
size: few
DNA: TGTGCCAGCAGCTTAGGAAGAAGCAATGAAAAACTGTTTTTT
CDR3: CASSLGRSNEKLFF

V: TRBV28
J: TRBJ2-1
D: NA
size: NA
DNA: TGTGCCAGCATGCCGTGGGGGTCCTACAATGAGCAGTTCTTC
CDR3: CASMPWGSYNEQFF

V: TRBV4-1
J: TRBJ1-2
D: NA
size: few
DNA: TGCGCCAGCAGCCAAGACACTGTTGGGACCTTTAAATTCTATGGCTACACCTTC
CDR3: CASSQDTVGTFKFYGYTF

V: TRBV15
J: TRBJ2-3
D: NA
size: NA
DNA: TGTGCCACCAGCAGAGATGCCCCCCTTCGAGGGGACTCCCTCTCAGATACGCAGTATTTT
CDR3: CATSRDAPLRGDSLSDTQYF

V: TRBV29-1
J: TRBJ2-5
D: NA
size: NA
DNA: TGCAGCGTTGAAAGGGCGGCTCAAACCCTGGAAGAGGAGACCCAGTACTTC
CDR3: CSVERAAQTLEEETQYF

V: TRBV25-1
J: TRBJ2-7
D: NA
size: NA
DNA: TGTGCCAGCAGTGGTCTCGGAACGGGCTACGAGCAGTACTTC
CDR3: CASSGLGTGYEQYF

V: TRBV5-6
J: TRBJ2-1
D: TRBD2
size: NA
DNA: TGTGCCAGCAGCTTACGGGGGGAATCCTACAATGAGCAGTTCTTC
CDR3: CASSLRGESYNEQFF

V: TRBV2
J: TRBJ2-1
D: NA
size: NA
DNA: TGTGCCAGCGGGGGTAGCAATGAGCAGTTCTTC
CDR3: CASGGSNEQFF

V: TRBV5-1
J: TRBJ2-7
D: TRBD1
size: NA
DNA: TGCGCCAGCAGCTTGGACAGGGGAGCCTACGAGCAGTACTTC
CDR3: CASSLDRGAYEQYF

V: TRBV11-2
J: TRBJ2-7
D: NA
size: NA
DNA: TGTGCCAGCAGCCCCAGTACAAGCGGGACAGGCTACGAGCAGTACTTC
CDR3: CASSPSTSGTGYEQYF

V: TRBV28
J: TRBJ2-1
D: NA
size: NA
DNA: TGTGCCAGCAGCGCTCCCGGACAGTTCAATGAGCAGTTCTTC
CDR3: CASSAPGQFNEQFF

V: TRBV5-6
J: TRBJ1-2
D: NA
size: NA
DNA: TGTGCCAGCAGCTTGGTCGCGACTAACTATGGCTACACCTTC
CDR3: CASSLVATNYGYTF

V: TRBV5-1
J: TRBJ2-7
D: NA
size: NA
DNA: TGCGCCAGCAGCCGATCCGGGACCCCACTCGACGAGCAGTACTTC
CDR3: CASSRSGTPLDEQYF

V: TRBV7-9
J: TRBJ2-7
D: NA
size: NA
DNA: TGTGCCAGCAGCTTAGGGGGACGGACTTACGAGCAGTACTTC
CDR3: CASSLGGRTYEQYF

V: TRBV4-3
J: TRBJ2-7
D: NA
size: NA
DNA: TGCGCCAGCAGCCAAGATGCCAGCTACGAGCAGTACTTC
CDR3: CASSQDASYEQYF